Presented here are 4 T cell receptor beta chains from one specimen sequenced in a study of blood T cell repertoires in COVID-19. Data came from immunoSEQ multiplex PCR; TCRdb stores just in-frame clones and leaves some out. The data show 150,000 to 200,000 clones, more than 70% seen once. The material sequenced was peripheral blood. These TCRs come from a human donor in a cohort sampled during active COVID-19.

The J gene is TRBJ2-7, the V gene TRBV28, with a possible D match to TRBD1 (6 bases). This CDR3 region has 14 residues. The ends were cut back, 2 bases at V and 4 bases at J, with 12 bases in the middle. Germline lookup yields CDR1 MDHEN and CDR2 SYDVKM. The CDR3 sequence is CASSLGGTNYEQYF. The CDR3 DNA is TGTGCCAGCAGTTTAGGTGGGACAAATTACGAGCAGTACTTC.

J is TRBJ2-3 and V is TRBV20-1; D might be TRBD2 (6 bases). V was shortened by 6 bases and J by 6 bases, with 10 bases between the two germline ends. Germline V gives CDR1 DFQATT, CDR2 SNEGSKA (reference sequence). The CDR3 extends over 11 amino acids. CDR3 DNA: TGCAGTGCGACTAGGGGCGATACGCAGTATTTT. Translation gives CSATRGDTQYF.

Comment on this clone: The junction shows a germline mismatch at one end, possibly a read error. Written as DNA, the CDR3 is TGTGCCAGCAGTCGACAGGGCCCGGGGTCACCCCTCTACTTT. Translation: CASSRQGPGSPLYF. The genes are TRBV7-9 and TRBJ1-6, with TRBD1 matching 7 bases. Germline assignment: CDR1 SEHNR and CDR2 FQNEAQ (reference sequence). The CDR3 consists of 14 residues.

This rearrangement joins TRBV12-3 or TRBV12-4 to TRBJ2-7; D may be TRBD1 (6 bases). The CDR3 covers 13 residues. The V and J ends lost 1 base and 4 bases respectively, with 8 bases between them. CDR3 DNA sequence: TGTGCCAGCAGTTTAGGGCAGGGGTACGAGCAGTACTTC. Translation: CASSLGQGYEQYF.